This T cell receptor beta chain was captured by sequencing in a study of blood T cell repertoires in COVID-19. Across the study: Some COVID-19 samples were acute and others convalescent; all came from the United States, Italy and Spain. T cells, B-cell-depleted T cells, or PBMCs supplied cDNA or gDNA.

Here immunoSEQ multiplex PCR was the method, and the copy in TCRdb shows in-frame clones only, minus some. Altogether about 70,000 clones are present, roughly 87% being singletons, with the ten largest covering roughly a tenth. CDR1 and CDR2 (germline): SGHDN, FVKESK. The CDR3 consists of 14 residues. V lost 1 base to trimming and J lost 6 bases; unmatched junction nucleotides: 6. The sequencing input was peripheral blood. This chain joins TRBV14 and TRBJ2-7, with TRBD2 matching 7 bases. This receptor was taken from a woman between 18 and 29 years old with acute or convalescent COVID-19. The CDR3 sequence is CASSQGTGGSEQYF. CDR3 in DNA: TGTGCCAGCAGCCAAGGGACGGGGGGTTCCGAGCAGTACTTC. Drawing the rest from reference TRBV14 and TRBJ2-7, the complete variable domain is EAGVTQFPSHSVIEKGQTVTLRCDPISGHDNLYWYRRVMGKEIKFLLHFVKESKQDESGMPNNRFLAERTGGTYSTLKVQPAELEDSGVYFCASSQGTGGSEQYFGPGTRLTVT.